Below are 26 T cell receptor beta chains sequenced from a single sample in a study of blood T cells in healthy people across ages. Combining a sample-barcoded 5' primer with a J-beta primer mix, a second PCR ran for roughly 6 to 11 cycles. MiXCR was run by TCRdb on the 5' RACE reads, yielding one entry per CDR3 protein. The repertoire consists of around 870,000 distinct CDR3 sequences, with about 30% occurring once and the leading ten covering roughly 17%. The source material was blood. The source of these receptors is a woman older than 75 in good health.

Notes on this clonotype: Being one base from a much bigger clone, this may be a read error. V is TRBV5-5 and J is TRBJ2-7; 9 nucleotides align to TRBD1. Gene TRBJ2-5 matches the end of the DNA better, so the J call may be wrong. CDR1 SGHKS and CDR2 YYEKEE come from the germline V gene (reference sequence). This CDR3 spans 17 amino acids. The CDR3 loop reads CASSLFGQGTLLVTQYF. The DNA of the CDR3 is TGTGCCAGCAGCTTGTTCGGACAGGGGACGCTTCTTGTGACCCAGTACTTC.

The chain has TRBV13 and TRBJ2-3, with TRBD2 identical over 7 bases. The V gene end was trimmed by 5 bases and the J gene end by 7 bases; junction bases not matched to a gene: 6. The CDR3 runs 13 residues. The germline V gene has CDR1 PRHDT and CDR2 FYEKMQ (reference sequence). CDR3 protein: CASSPGTTNTQYF. The DNA of the CDR3 is TGTGCCAGCAGCCCTGGGACTACCAATACGCAGTATTTT. Full variable domain (rest looked up from reference TRBV13 and TRBJ2-3): AAGVIQSPRHLIKEKRETATLKCYPIPRHDTVYWYQQGPGQDPQFLISFYEKMQSDKGSIPDRFSAQQFSDYHSELNMSSLELGDSALYFCASSPGTTNTQYFGPGTRLTVL.

Concerning this clonotype: A read error is possible here, since a much larger clone lies one base away. The CDR3 loop reads CASSQGGTQEYF. In nucleotides, the CDR3 is TGTGCCAGCAGCCAAGGGGGAACCCAAGAGTACTTC. The chain links TRBV3-1 to TRBJ2-5; D gene ambiguous. Trimming took 1 base from V and 12 from J, leaving 12 bases between them. CDR1 and CDR2 from the germline V gene are LGHDT and YNNKEL (reference sequence). This CDR3 is built from 12 residues.

The chain carries TRBV7-6 and TRBJ1-1, with D tentatively TRBD1 (6 bases). The CDR3 contains 14 residues. Trimming took 8 bases from V and 1 from J, leaving 14 bases between them. Germline V gene lookup returns CDR1 SGHVS and CDR2 FNYEAQ. CDR3 sequence reads: CASLVGGANTEAFF. The CDR3 DNA reads TGTGCCAGCCTAGTCGGGGGGGCGAACACTGAAGCTTTCTTT.

The gene calls are TRBV5-5 and TRBJ1-2, with D unresolved. Germline CDR1 is SGHKS and CDR2 is YYEKEE (reference sequence). The CDR3 consists of 14 residues. The V end was cut by 0 bases, the J end by 5 bases, with 11 bases between. Written as DNA, the CDR3 is TGTGCCAGCAGCTTGGGTCCAGTCTCTTATGGCTACACCTTC. Protein product: CASSLGPVSYGYTF.

This clonotype appeared many times. The CDR3, as DNA: TGTGCCGCCACGGGCTTCGATGAGCAGTTCTTC. It encodes CAATGFDEQFF. The chain is built from TRBV7-9 and TRBJ2-1; D remains ambiguous. Germline CDR1 SEHNR, CDR2 FQNEAQ (reference sequence). This CDR3 comprises 11 residues. V was clipped by 11 bases and J by 8 bases, with 13 bases between them.

This clonotype was recorded many times. The V call is TRBV12-3 or TRBV12-4, the J call TRBJ2-1; 9 bases agree with TRBD2. V lost 2 bases to trimming and J lost 7 bases; unmatched junction nucleotides: 12. The CDR3 sequence is 17 residues long. The CDR3 sequence: CASSLIWLAGSYNEQFF. In DNA form, the CDR3 reads TGTGCCAGCAGTTTAATTTGGCTAGCGGGGAGTTATAATGAGCAGTTCTTC.

Regarding this clonotype: A much larger clone is a single base away; this may be a read error. The chain employs TRBV18 and TRBJ2-6, with D perhaps assigned TRBD1 or TRBD2 (5 bases each). This CDR3 spans 15 amino acids. Germline CDR1 KGHSH, CDR2 LQKENI. CDR3 DNA sequence: TGTGCCAGCTCACCCGGGGCGCTTGGGGCCAACGCCCTGACTTTC. As protein: CASSPGALGANALTF.

This clonotype was counted ten times or more. The chain has TRBV7-2 and TRBJ1-1; 7 bases match TRBD1. Germline V gene lookup returns CDR1 SGHTA and CDR2 FQGNSA. This CDR3 comprises 13 residues. The ends lost 3 bases at V and 10 bases at J; junction bases unmatched: 8. CDR3 residues: CASSFLEGAIAFF. CDR3 nucleotides: TGTGCCAGCAGCTTCTTGGAGGGGGCGATAGCTTTCTTT.

This clonotype has more than one count but fewer than ten. A much larger clone lies one base from this, so it may be a read error. The chain employs TRBV4-3 and TRBJ2-1; D not certain. V gave up 0 bases and J gave up 4 bases, with 16 bases separating them. This CDR3 has 17 amino acids. Germline CDR1 LGHNA, CDR2 YSLEER. For the CDR3, the DNA is TGCGCCAGCAGCCAAGAGGCTACAGAGGCTCGGTACAATGAGCAGTTCTTC. Residues: CASSQEATEARYNEQFF.

This clonotype was counted at least ten times. This chain links TRBV9 with TRBJ2-7, with a possible D match to TRBD1 (7 bases). Trimming cost V 4 bases and J 7 bases, with 18 bases left between them. The CDR3 length is 14 residues. The germline V gene has CDR1 SGDLS and CDR2 YYNGEE. The CDR3, as DNA: TGTGCCAGCAGCCCCCTCACAGGGGCGGGGGAGCAGTACTTC. It is translated as CASSPLTGAGEQYF. The variable domain in full, with the rest retrieved from reference TRBV9 and TRBJ2-7, is DSGVTQTPKHLITATGQRVTLRCSPRSGDLSVYWYQQSLDQGLQFLIQYYNGEERAKGNILERFSAQQFPDLHSELNLSSLELGDSALYFCASSPLTGAGEQYFGPGTRLTVT.

This clonotype was observed a handful of times. This sequence joins TRBV9 and TRBJ1-2, with 8 positions matching TRBD1. CDR3 length: 15 residues. CDR1 and CDR2 (germline): SGDLS, YYNGEE. The V segment lost 4 bases and the J segment 4 bases; nucleotides outside the gene matches: 9. The CDR3 loop reads CASSLGQVGTYGYTF. CDR3 nucleotides: TGTGCCAGCAGCCTGGGACAGGTGGGAACCTATGGCTACACCTTC.

As concerns this clonotype: A read error is possible here, since a much larger clone lies one base away. The chain recombines TRBV28 with TRBJ1-2; D call uncertain. Per the germline V gene, CDR1 is MDHEN and CDR2 is SYDVKM. V was trimmed by 2 bases and J by 2 bases, leaving 6 bases between them. CDR3 length: 13 residues. CDR3 sequence: CASSLPVNYGYTF. The CDR3 DNA sequence: TGTGCCAGCAGTTTACCAGTAAACTATGGCTACACCTTC.

This clonotype has just a few counts. The chain uses TRBV20-1 and TRBJ2-5; TRBD1 aligns across 7 bases. J lost 5 bases, V lost 4 bases, and 7 bases had no gene match. Per the germline V gene, CDR1 is DFQATT and CDR2 is SNEGSKA (reference sequence). The CDR3 spans 13 residues. The CDR3 nucleotides are TGCAGTGCTAACGAGGGGGCCAGGGAGACCCAGTACTTC. This codes for CSANEGARETQYF.

This clonotype was counted a few times. The chain joins TRBV3-1 to TRBJ1-1; 7 bases align to TRBD1. Germline-derived CDR1 and CDR2 are LGHDT and YNNKEL (reference sequence). The CDR3 sequence is 13 residues long. V trimming: 4 bases; J trimming: 7 bases; junction bases outside the gene matches: 6. The CDR3 reads CASSLKGGNEAFF. The CDR3 DNA reads TGTGCCAGCAGCCTGAAAGGGGGCAATGAAGCTTTCTTT.

This clonotype has a handful of counts. The CDR3 loop reads CASSLGGPEKAFF. The CDR3 region has the DNA TGTGCCAGCAGTTTAGGAGGCCCCGAGAAAGCTTTCTTT. The chain couples TRBV12-3 or TRBV12-4 to TRBJ1-1; D uncertain. The CDR3 consists of 13 residues. Between the trimmed V and J ends, which lost 1 base and 9 bases, there was a span of 12 bases.

The chain uses TRBV6-6 and TRBJ1-5; 9 bases line up with TRBD1. CDR1 and CDR2 from the germline V gene are MNHNY and SVGAGI (reference sequence). Trimming at V came to 2 bases and at J to 6 bases, leaving 2 bases not matched to a gene. The CDR3 totals 14 residues. The CDR3 sequence: CASSYGTGIQPQHF. CDR3 coding DNA: TGTGCCAGCAGTTACGGGACAGGGATTCAGCCCCAGCATTTT.

This clonotype was detected many times. CDR3 region: CASSGQGYTEAFF. CDR3 in DNA: TGTGCCAGTAGTGGTCAGGGCTACACTGAAGCTTTCTTT. V gene TRBV6-2 or TRBV6-3 combines with J gene TRBJ1-1; tentatively, D is TRBD1 (5 bases). Trimming cost V 9 bases and J 3 bases, with 14 bases left between them. The CDR3 covers 13 residues. CDR1 and CDR2 from the germline V gene are MNHEY and SVGEGT.

J is TRBJ1-5 and V is TRBV2; 7 bases match TRBD1. This CDR3 is built from 16 residues. V was clipped by 3 bases and J by 6 bases; unmatched bases: 11. Germline CDR1 is SNHLY and CDR2 is FYNNEI. The chain's CDR3 is CASSETDPEGAQPQHF. CDR3 DNA sequence: TGTGCCAGCAGTGAGACAGACCCCGAGGGGGCTCAGCCCCAGCATTTT. The full variable domain, its missing parts supplied by reference TRBV2 and TRBJ1-5, is EPEVTQTPSHQVTQMGQEVILRCVPISNHLYFYWYRQILGQKVEFLVSFYNNEISEKSEIFDDQFSVERPDGSNFTLKIRSTKLEDSAMYFCASSETDPEGAQPQHFGDGTRLSIL.

The chain has TRBV20-1 and TRBJ1-5, with 9 bases identical to TRBD1. Germline V gene data show CDR1 as DFQATT and CDR2 as SNEGSKA (reference sequence). Trimming took 3 bases from V and 7 from J; bases not matched to a gene: 10. CDR3 length: 15 amino acids. CDR3 sequence reads: CSASEGTGNRQPQHF. The CDR3 nucleotides read TGCAGTGCTAGCGAAGGGACAGGGAATCGGCAGCCCCAGCATTTT.

The chain is built from TRBV3-1 and TRBJ1-5; D remains ambiguous. Germline CDR1 and CDR2: LGHDT and YNNKEL (reference sequence). The CDR3 consists of 16 residues. V shed 0 bases and J shed 6 bases, with 15 bases lying between them. In DNA form, the CDR3 reads TGTGCCAGCAGCCAAGATTTTGCGCTTAATATTCAGCCCCAGCATTTT. Translation: CASSQDFALNIQPQHF.

The V gene is TRBV7-9, the J gene TRBJ2-2; 10 bases map to TRBD1. This CDR3 spans 18 amino acids. V shed 5 bases and J 0 bases; nucleotides not matched to a gene: 9. Germline V gives CDR1 SEHNR, CDR2 FQNEAQ (reference sequence). The CDR3 is CASSTGTGVPPNTGELFF. CDR3 DNA: TGTGCCAGCAGCACCGGGACAGGGGTCCCCCCGAACACCGGGGAGCTGTTTTTT.

This clonotype was seen many times. The V and J genes are TRBV6-1 and TRBJ2-1; 11 bases line up with TRBD2. From germline, CDR1 is MNHNS and CDR2 SASEGT. V trimming: 6 bases; J trimming: 3 bases; junction bases outside the gene matches: 7. CDR3 length: 16 residues. The CDR3 protein is CASSPKGLAVYNEQFF. CDR3 nucleotide sequence: TGTGCCAGCAGCCCCAAGGGACTAGCGGTCTACAATGAGCAGTTCTTC.

The rearrangement joins TRBV24-1 to TRBJ2-2; TRBD1 agrees at 9 bases. Germline lookup yields CDR1 KGHDR and CDR2 SFDVKD. The CDR3 totals 17 residues. V lost 12 bases to trimming and J lost 1 base; unmatched junction nucleotides: 14. This CDR3 reads CAASGSDRGWNTGELFF. CDR3 DNA: TGTGCCGCTTCGGGATCGGACAGGGGCTGGAACACCGGGGAGCTGTTTTTT.

A remark on this clonotype: The junction and the germline gene differ at one end; a read error may be behind it. The rearrangement links TRBV10-3 to TRBJ1-2; 7 bases fit TRBD1. Germline CDR1 and CDR2: ENHRY and SYGVKD. The length of the CDR3 is 13 residues. The CDR3 is CAIGDEGATGYTF. CDR3 sequence (DNA): TGTGCCATCGGTGACGAGGGGGCTACTGGCTACACCTTC.

This clonotype occurred many times. The chain links TRBV7-2 to TRBJ2-7; D may be TRBD2 (7 bases). Germline values: CDR1 SGHTA, CDR2 FQGNSA. V lost 5 bases and J lost 0, with 14 bases in between. The CDR3 sequence is 15 residues long. The CDR3 loop is CASSIGGESSYEQYF. The CDR3 region has the DNA TGTGCCAGCAGCATAGGGGGGGAGAGCTCCTACGAGCAGTACTTC.